The 19 T cell receptor beta chains below come from one sample, sequenced in a study of T cell responses to AZD1222 COVID-19 vaccine. Sequenced by immunoSEQ multiplex PCR; TCRdb stores in-frame clones only, minus some. The table has 160,000 or so clones, around 86% seen once; the top ten hold approximately 9.1%. The sequencing here drew on peripheral blood, taken 28 days after the second AZD1222 dose. Receptor source: an adult who received the AZD1222 COVID-19 vaccine.

This sequence joins TRBV7-8 and TRBJ1-5; possible D gene TRBD1, 5 bases. V was pared by 6 bases and J by 2 bases, with 14 bases between. The CDR3 is 15 amino acids. Per germline, CDR1 SGHVS and CDR2 FQNEAQ. The CDR3 here is CASSSRGGGNQPQHF. The CDR3 nucleotides read TGTGCCAGCAGTTCCCGGGGGGGAGGCAATCAGCCCCAGCATTTT.

J is TRBJ2-7 and V is TRBV21-1; TRBD1 was called by the table and not checked on the DNA. TRBV21-1 is recorded as a pseudogene. The CDR3 loop spans 16 amino acids. The CDR3 sequence is CASSKVGTEDSYEQYF. DNA for the CDR3: TGTGCCAGCAGCAAAGTTGGGACAGAGGATTCCTACGAGCAGTACTTC.

The chain carries TRBV5-1 and TRBJ1-1; TRBD1 might be the D (5 bases). CDR1 is SGHRS and CDR2 is YFSETQ in the germline V gene. The CDR3 sequence is 13 residues long. The V end was cut by 1 base, the J end by 4 bases, with 8 bases between. CDR3 nucleotide sequence: TGCGCCAGCAGCTTGCAGGGTAGCACTGAAGCTTTCTTT. Its protein is CASSLQGSTEAFF.

This clone occurred once. The rearrangement uses TRBV10-3 and TRBJ2-2; 7 nucleotides agree with TRBD1. The CDR3 runs 14 residues. CDR1 is ENHRY, CDR2 SYGVKD, per germline. The V and J ends lost 5 bases and 4 bases, in that order; junction bases with no gene match: 4. CDR3 region: CAISLQGTTGELFF. The CDR3, as DNA: TGTGCCATCAGTTTACAGGGGACCACCGGGGAGCTGTTTTTT.

This chain uses TRBV5-4 with TRBJ2-1; D gene uncertain. CDR1 is SGHNT and CDR2 is YYREEE in the germline V gene (reference sequence). This CDR3 is built from 12 residues. The V and J ends lost 4 bases and 10 bases respectively, with 12 bases between them. DNA for the CDR3: TGTGCCAGCAGCCCCGCCTCTCCCGAGCAGTTCTTC. It is translated as CASSPASPEQFF.

This clone has only a few counts. This chain links TRBV14 with TRBJ1-1; D is perhaps TRBD1 (6 bases). This CDR3 comprises 13 residues. Germline values: CDR1 SGHDN, CDR2 FVKESK. The V end was cut by 0 bases, the J end by 10 bases, with 12 bases between. The CDR3 is CASSQEGGRRAFF. DNA of the CDR3: TGTGCCAGCAGCCAAGAGGGGGGGCGCAGAGCTTTCTTT.

The chain uses TRBV5-6 and TRBJ2-2; unclear D gene. Trimming shortened V by 5 bases and J by 1 base, and 9 bases separated the two germline ends. Germline V gene data show CDR1 as SGHDT and CDR2 as YYEEEE. The CDR3 consists of 14 residues. In DNA form, the CDR3 reads TGTGCCAGCAGGACTGGGTTGAACACCGGGGAGCTGTTTTTT. Translating it yields CASRTGLNTGELFF.

V gene TRBV5-4 combines with J gene TRBJ2-1, with 9 bases aligning to TRBD2. V lost 0 bases to trimming and J lost 7 bases; unmatched junction nucleotides: 5. CDR3 length equals 15 residues. The germline V gene encodes CDR1 SGHNT and CDR2 YYREEE (reference sequence). In nucleotides, the CDR3 is TGTGCCAGCAGCTTGGGACTAGCGGAGATAAATGAGCAGTTCTTC. Translated, it gives CASSLGLAEINEQFF.

The chain recombines TRBV5-8 with TRBJ1-1; tentatively, D is TRBD1 (5 bases). CDR1 is SGHTS and CDR2 is YDEGEE in the germline V gene. V lost 3 bases to trimming and J lost 6 bases, with 9 bases between them. This CDR3 has 12 amino acids. The CDR3 DNA reads as TGTGCCAGCAGCTACCGGACATCTGAAGCTTTCTTT. It specifies CASSYRTSEAFF.

J is TRBJ2-7 and V is TRBV4-3; 7 nucleotides align to TRBD2. With 3 bases clipped from V and 5 bases from J, the junction kept 4 bases outside the gene matches. The CDR3 covers 13 residues. Looked up from germline, CDR1 is LGHNA and CDR2 is YSLEER. CDR3 nucleotide sequence: TGCGCCAGCAGCCAGATGGGAGGGGACGAGCAGTACTTC. It specifies CASSQMGGDEQYF.

There are a few counts of this clone. The V call is TRBV5-4, the J call TRBJ2-1; tentatively, D is TRBD2 (5 bases). The CDR3 loop spans 13 amino acids. Between the trimmed V and J ends, which lost 2 bases and 6 bases, there was a span of 9 bases. The germline V gene encodes CDR1 SGHNT and CDR2 YYREEE (reference sequence). CDR3 bases: TGTGCCAGCAGCTTTCGGGGTCTCAATGAGCAGTTCTTC. It yields the protein CASSFRGLNEQFF.

V is TRBV30 and J is TRBJ1-4; D might be TRBD1 (5 bases). Between the trimmed V and J ends, which lost 5 bases and 8 bases, there was a span of 18 bases. This CDR3 has 14 residues. Germline V gives CDR1 GTSNPN, CDR2 SVGIG (reference sequence). CDR3 sequence (DNA): TGTGCCTGGGGACCGGGACTCGGGAGGGAAAAACTGTTTTTT. Amino acid sequence: CAWGPGLGREKLFF.

The chain carries TRBV15 and TRBJ2-7, with D unclear. Deletions cut 8 bases from V and 3 bases from J, with 11 bases between. Germline assignment: CDR1 LNHNV and CDR2 YYDKDF (reference sequence). CDR3 size: 12 residues. The CDR3 here is CATAPGLYEQYF. CDR3 DNA sequence: TGTGCCACCGCGCCCGGCCTCTACGAGCAGTACTTC. Looking up the rest from reference TRBV15 and TRBJ2-7 gives the full variable domain: DAMVIQNPRYQVTQFGKPVTLSCSQTLNHNVMYWYQQKSSQAPKLLFHYYDKDFNNEADTPDNFQSRRPNTSFCFLDIRSPGLGDTAMYLCATAPGLYEQYFGPGTRLTVT.

The chain is built from TRBV7-9 and TRBJ2-1, with 7 bases matching TRBD2. With 4 bases clipped from V and 5 bases from J, the junction kept 8 bases outside the gene matches. The V gene's germline CDR1 is SEHNR and CDR2 FQNEAQ (reference sequence). The CDR3 runs to 15 residues. The CDR3 sequence: CASSSRATSHNEQFF. The CDR3 DNA follows: TGTGCCAGCAGCTCCCGCGCGACTAGCCACAATGAGCAGTTCTTC.

The genes are TRBV5-5 and TRBJ2-1; D gene uncertain. CDR1 and CDR2 from the germline V gene are SGHKS and YYEKEE (reference sequence). Trimming removed 3 bases from V and 4 bases from J, with 11 bases in between. CDR3 size: 14 residues. CDR3 in amino acids: CASSWVDHYNEQFF. The CDR3 bases are TGTGCCAGCAGCTGGGTCGACCATTACAATGAGCAGTTCTTC.

This chain links TRBV19 with TRBJ1-5; the D is unclear. The CDR3 sequence is 15 residues long. V was shortened by 8 bases and J by 0 bases, with 14 bases between the two germline ends. Germline V gene data show CDR1 as LNHDA and CDR2 as SQIVND (reference sequence). The CDR3 loop is CASQAAHNSNQPQHF. DNA for the CDR3: TGTGCCAGTCAAGCGGCACATAATAGCAATCAGCCCCAGCATTTT.

The chain recombines TRBV5-5 with TRBJ2-7; the D is unclear. Germline V lookup: CDR1 SGHKS, CDR2 YYEKEE (reference sequence). Trimming took off 0 bases at V and 3 bases at J, with 13 bases between the two ends. The length of the CDR3 is 15 residues. CDR3 sequence: CASSLESPANYEQYF. Here the CDR3 DNA reads TGTGCCAGCAGCTTGGAAAGCCCTGCCAACTACGAGCAGTACTTC.

V usage is TRBV10-3 and J usage is TRBJ2-3; 11 bases fit TRBD1. The length of the CDR3 is 15 residues. Trimming cost V 3 bases and J 3 bases; bases outside gene matches: 2. Germline loops: CDR1 ENHRY, CDR2 SYGVKD. CDR3 in DNA: TGTGCCATCAGTGAAGGACAGGGGGCAACAGATACGCAGTATTTT. It is translated as CAISEGQGATDTQYF.

The rearrangement joins TRBV14 to TRBJ2-7; tentatively, D is TRBD1 (6 bases). V was clipped by 7 bases and J by 0 bases, with 13 bases between them. Germline assignment: CDR1 SGHDN and CDR2 FVKESK. The CDR3 runs 14 residues. Written as DNA, the CDR3 is TGTGCCAGCAACCTACAGGGTGGCTCCTACGAGCAGTACTTC. This sequence encodes CASNLQGGSYEQYF.